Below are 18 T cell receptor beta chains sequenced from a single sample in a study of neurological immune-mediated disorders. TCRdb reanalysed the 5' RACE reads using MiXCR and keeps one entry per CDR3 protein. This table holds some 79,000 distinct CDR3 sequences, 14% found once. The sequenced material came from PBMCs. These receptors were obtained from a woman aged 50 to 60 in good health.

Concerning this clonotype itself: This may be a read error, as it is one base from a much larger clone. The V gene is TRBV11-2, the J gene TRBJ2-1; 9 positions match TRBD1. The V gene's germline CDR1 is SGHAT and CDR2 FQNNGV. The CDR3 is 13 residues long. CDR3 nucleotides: TGTGCCAGCAGGAGGACAGGGGAAAATGAGCAGTTATTC. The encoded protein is CASRRTGENEQLF.

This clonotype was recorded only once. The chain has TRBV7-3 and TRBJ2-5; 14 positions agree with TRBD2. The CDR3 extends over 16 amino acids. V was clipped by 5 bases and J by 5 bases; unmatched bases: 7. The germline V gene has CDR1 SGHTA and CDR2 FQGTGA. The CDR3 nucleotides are TGTGCCAGCAGCCCGGGACTAGCGGGAGAGGTCGAGACCCAGTACTTC. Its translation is CASSPGLAGEVETQYF.

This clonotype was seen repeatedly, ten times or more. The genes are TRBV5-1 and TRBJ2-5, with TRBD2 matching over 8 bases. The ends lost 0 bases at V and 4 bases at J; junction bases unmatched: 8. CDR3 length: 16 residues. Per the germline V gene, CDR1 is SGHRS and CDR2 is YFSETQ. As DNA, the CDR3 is TGCGCCAGCAGCTTGGGGCCGGGGGGGCCGGGAGAGACCCAGTACTTC. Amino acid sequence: CASSLGPGGPGETQYF. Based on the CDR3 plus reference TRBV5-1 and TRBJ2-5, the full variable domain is KAGVTQTPRYLIKTRGQQVTLSCSPISGHRSVSWYQQTPGQGLQFLFEYFSETQRNKGNFPGRFSGRQFSNSRSEMNVSTLELGDSALYLCASSLGPGGPGETQYFGPGTRLLVL.

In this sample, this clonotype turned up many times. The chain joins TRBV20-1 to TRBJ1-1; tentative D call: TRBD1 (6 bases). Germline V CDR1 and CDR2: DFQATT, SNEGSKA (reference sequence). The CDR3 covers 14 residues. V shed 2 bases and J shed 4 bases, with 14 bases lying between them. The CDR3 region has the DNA TGCAGTGCTAGAAGGACAGCCCTGACCACTGAAGCTTTCTTT. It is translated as CSARRTALTTEAFF.

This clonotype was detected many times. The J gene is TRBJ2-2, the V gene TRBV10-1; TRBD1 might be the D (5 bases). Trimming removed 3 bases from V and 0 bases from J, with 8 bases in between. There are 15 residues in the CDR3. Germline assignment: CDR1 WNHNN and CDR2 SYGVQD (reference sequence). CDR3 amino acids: CASSDSTANTGELFF. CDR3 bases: TGCGCCAGCAGTGATTCGACAGCGAACACCGGGGAGCTGTTTTTT.

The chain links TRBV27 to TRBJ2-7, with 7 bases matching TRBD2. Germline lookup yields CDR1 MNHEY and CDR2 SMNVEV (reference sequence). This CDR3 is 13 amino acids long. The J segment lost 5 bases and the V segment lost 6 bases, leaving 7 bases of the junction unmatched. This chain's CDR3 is CASSLGGDDEQYV. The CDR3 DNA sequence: TGTGCCAGCAGCCTGGGGGGGGACGACGAGCAGTACGTC.

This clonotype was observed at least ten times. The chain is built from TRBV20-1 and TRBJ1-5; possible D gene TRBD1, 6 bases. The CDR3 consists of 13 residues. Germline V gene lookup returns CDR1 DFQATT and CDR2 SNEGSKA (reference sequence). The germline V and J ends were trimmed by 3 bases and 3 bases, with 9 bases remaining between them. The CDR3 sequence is CSASGQYNQPQHF. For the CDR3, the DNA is TGCAGTGCTAGCGGACAGTACAATCAGCCCCAGCATTTT.

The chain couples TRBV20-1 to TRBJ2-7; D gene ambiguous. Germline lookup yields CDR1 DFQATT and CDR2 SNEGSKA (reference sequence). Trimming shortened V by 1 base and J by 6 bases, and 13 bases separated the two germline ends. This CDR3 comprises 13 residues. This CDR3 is CSARGGQLSEQYF. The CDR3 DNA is TGCAGTGCTAGAGGAGGCCAGTTGAGCGAGCAGTACTTC.

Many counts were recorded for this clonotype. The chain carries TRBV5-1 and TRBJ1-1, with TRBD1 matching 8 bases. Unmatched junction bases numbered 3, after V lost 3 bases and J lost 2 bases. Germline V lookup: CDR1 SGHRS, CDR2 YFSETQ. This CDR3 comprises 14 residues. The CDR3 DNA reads TGCGCCAGCAGCTCAGGGGGCGCAAACACTGAAGCTTTCTTT. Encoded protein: CASSSGGANTEAFF.

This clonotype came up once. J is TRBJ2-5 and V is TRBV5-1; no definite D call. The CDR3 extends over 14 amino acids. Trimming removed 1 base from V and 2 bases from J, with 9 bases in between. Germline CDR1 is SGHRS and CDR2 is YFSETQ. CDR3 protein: CASSLRPAQETQYF. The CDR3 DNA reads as TGCGCCAGCAGCTTGAGGCCAGCGCAAGAGACCCAGTACTTC.

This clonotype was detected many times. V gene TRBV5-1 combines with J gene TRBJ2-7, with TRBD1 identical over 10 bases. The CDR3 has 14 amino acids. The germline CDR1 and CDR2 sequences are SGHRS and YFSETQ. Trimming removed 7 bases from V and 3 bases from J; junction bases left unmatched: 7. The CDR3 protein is CASSRTGGLYEQYF. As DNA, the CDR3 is TGCGCCAGCTCTAGGACAGGGGGACTCTACGAGCAGTACTTC.

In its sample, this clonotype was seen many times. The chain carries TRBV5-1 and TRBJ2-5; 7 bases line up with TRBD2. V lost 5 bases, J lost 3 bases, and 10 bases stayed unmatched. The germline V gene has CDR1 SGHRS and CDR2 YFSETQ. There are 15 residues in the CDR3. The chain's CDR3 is CASRPALAREETQYF. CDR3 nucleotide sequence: TGCGCCAGCAGACCTGCACTAGCGCGGGAAGAGACCCAGTACTTC.

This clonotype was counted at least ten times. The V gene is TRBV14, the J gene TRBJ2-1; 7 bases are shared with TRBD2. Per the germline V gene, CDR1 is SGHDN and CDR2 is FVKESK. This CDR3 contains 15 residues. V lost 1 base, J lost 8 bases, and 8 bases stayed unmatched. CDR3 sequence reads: CASSQVGEGRYEQFF. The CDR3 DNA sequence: TGTGCCAGCAGCCAAGTGGGGGAGGGCCGCTATGAGCAGTTCTTC.

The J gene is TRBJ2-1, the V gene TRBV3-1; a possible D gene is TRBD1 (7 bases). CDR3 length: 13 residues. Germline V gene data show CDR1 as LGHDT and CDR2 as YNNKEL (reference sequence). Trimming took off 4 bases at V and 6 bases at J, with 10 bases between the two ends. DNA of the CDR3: TGTGCCAGCAGCCTCCAGGGGGGCAATGAGCAGTTCTTC. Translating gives CASSLQGGNEQFF.

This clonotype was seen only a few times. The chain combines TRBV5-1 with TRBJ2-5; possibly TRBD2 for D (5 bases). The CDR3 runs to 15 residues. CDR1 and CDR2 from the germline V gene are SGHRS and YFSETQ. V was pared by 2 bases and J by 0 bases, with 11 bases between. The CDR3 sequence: CASSFILANQETQYF. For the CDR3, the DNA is TGCGCCAGCAGCTTCATCCTAGCCAACCAAGAGACCCAGTACTTC. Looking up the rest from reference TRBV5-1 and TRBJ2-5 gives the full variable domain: KAGVTQTPRYLIKTRGQQVTLSCSPISGHRSVSWYQQTPGQGLQFLFEYFSETQRNKGNFPGRFSGRQFSNSRSEMNVSTLELGDSALYLCASSFILANQETQYFGPGTRLLVL.

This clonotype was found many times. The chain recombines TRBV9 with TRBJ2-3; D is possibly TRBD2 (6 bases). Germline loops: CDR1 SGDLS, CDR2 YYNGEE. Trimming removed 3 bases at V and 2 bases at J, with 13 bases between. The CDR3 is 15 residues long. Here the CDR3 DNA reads TGTGCCAGCAGCGCGACCGGGACTGTCACAGATACGCAGTATTTT. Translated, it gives CASSATGTVTDTQYF.

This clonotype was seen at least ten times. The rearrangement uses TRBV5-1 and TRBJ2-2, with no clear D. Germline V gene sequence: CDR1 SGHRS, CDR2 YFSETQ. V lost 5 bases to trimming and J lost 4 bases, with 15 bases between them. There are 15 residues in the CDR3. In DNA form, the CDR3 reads TGCGCCAGCAGATATATACCCGATTCCACCGGGGAGCTGTTTTTT. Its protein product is CASRYIPDSTGELFF.

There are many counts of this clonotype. The CDR3 nucleotides are TGTGCCAGCAGCGTAGACCCCGGGACCACCAATTCACCCCTCCACTTT. Translation gives CASSVDPGTTNSPLHF. The V gene is TRBV9, the J gene TRBJ1-6; D possibly corresponds to TRBD1 (5 bases). Germline CDR1 reads SGDLS; CDR2 reads YYNGEE. This CDR3 spans 16 amino acids. V dropped 0 bases and J dropped 7 bases, with 14 bases sitting between them.